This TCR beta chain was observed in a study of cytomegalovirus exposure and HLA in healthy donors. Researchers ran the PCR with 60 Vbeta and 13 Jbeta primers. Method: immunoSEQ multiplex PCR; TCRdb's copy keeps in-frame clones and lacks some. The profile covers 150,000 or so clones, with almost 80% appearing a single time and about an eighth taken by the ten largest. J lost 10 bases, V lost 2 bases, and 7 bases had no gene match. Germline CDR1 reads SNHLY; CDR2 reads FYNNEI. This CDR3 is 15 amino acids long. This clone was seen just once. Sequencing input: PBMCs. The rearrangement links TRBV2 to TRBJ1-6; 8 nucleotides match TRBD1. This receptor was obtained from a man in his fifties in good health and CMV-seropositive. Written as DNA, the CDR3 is TGTGCCAGCAGTGAACAGGGGGCGGGTGGATCACCCCTCCACTTT. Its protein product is CASSEQGAGGSPLHF. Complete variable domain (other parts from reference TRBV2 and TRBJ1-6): EPEVTQTPSHQVTQMGQEVILRCVPISNHLYFYWYRQILGQKVEFLVSFYNNEISEKSEIFDDQFSVERPDGSNFTLKIRSTKLEDSAMYFCASSEQGAGGSPLHFGNGTRLTVT.